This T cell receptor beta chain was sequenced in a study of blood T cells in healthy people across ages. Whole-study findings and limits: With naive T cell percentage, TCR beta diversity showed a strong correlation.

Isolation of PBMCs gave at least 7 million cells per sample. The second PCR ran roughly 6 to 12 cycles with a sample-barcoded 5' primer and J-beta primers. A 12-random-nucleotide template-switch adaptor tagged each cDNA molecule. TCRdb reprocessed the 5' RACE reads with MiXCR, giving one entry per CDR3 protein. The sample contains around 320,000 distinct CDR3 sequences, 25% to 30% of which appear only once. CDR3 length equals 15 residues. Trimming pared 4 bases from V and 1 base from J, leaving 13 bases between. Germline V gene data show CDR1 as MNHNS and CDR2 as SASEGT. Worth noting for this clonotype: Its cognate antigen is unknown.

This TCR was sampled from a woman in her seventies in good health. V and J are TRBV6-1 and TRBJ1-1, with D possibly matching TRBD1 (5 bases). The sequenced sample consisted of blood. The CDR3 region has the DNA TGTGCCAGCAGTGCAGGGATAGGGGCGAACACTGAAGCTTTCTTT. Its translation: CASSAGIGANTEAFF.